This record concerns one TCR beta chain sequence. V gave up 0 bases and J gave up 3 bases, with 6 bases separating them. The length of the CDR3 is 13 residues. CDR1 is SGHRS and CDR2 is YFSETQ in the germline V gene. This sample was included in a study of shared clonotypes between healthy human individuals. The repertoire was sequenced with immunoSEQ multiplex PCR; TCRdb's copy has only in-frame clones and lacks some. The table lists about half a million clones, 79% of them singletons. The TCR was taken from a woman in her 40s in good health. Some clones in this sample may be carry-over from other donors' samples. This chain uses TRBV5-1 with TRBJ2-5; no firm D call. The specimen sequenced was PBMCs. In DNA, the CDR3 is TGCGCCAGCAGCTTGGATTGGGAAGAGACCCAGTACTTC. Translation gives CASSLDWEETQYF.